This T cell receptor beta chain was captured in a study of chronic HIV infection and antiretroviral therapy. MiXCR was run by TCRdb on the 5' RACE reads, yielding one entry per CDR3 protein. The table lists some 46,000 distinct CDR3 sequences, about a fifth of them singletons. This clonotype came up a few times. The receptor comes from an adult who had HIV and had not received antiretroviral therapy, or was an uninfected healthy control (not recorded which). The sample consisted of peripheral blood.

The CDR3 protein is CAIQGTGNQPQHF. The CDR3 nucleotides read TGTGCCATCCAGGGGACGGGCAATCAGCCCCAGCATTTT. The V and J genes are TRBV28 and TRBJ1-5; perhaps TRBD1 as D (6 bases). The V end was cut by 10 bases, the J end by 2 bases, with 12 bases between. CDR1 MDHEN and CDR2 SYDVKM come from the germline V gene. The CDR3 is 13 amino acids.